A selection of T cell receptor beta chains follows, all from one sample in a study of cytomegalovirus exposure and HLA in healthy donors. The table came from immunoSEQ multiplex PCR; TCRdb's copy has only in-frame clones and leaves some out. The table has just over 150,000 clones, approximately 79% seen once. The sample consisted of PBMCs. Every receptor here comes from a woman aged 45-60 years in good health and CMV-seropositive. Each CDR3 is given with its conserved first and last residue. Each record gives: CDR3 protein, CDR3 DNA, clone size, D gene, J gene, V gene. D genes are given only for firm matches. The size field is filled for only some rows; it gives once, few, many or a size class.

CASSPGTSGGAEETQYF	TGTGCCAGCAGCCCGGGGACTAGCGGGGGGGCGGAAGAGACCCAGTACTTC	NA	TRBD2	TRBJ2-5	TRBV7-9
CASSLEGTGSSEQYF	TGTGCCAGCAGCTTGGAAGGGACAGGGTCCAGCGAGCAGTACTTC	NA	TRBD1	TRBJ2-7	TRBV5-4
CASSGFRGNEQFF	TGTGCCAGCAGTGGCTTCCGGGGAAATGAGCAGTTCTTC	NA	NA	TRBJ2-1	TRBV25-1
CAISGQGGTEAFF	TGTGCCATCAGCGGACAGGGCGGCACTGAAGCTTTCTTT	few	TRBD1	TRBJ1-1	TRBV10-3
CASSLAGVVADTQYF	TGTGCCAGCAGCTTAGCGGGAGTGGTCGCAGATACGCAGTATTTT	few	TRBD2	TRBJ2-3	TRBV5-4
CASSPSSGNTIYF	TGTGCCAGCAGTCCGAGCTCTGGAAACACCATATATTTT	NA	NA	TRBJ1-3	TRBV9
CASSYSTGEAFF	TGTGCCAGCAGTTACTCGACAGGGGAAGCTTTCTTT	NA	TRBD1	TRBJ1-1	TRBV6-5
CASSRGGSSYNSPLHF	TGTGCCAGCAGTCGGGGGGGAAGCTCCTATAATTCACCCCTCCACTTT	NA	NA	TRBJ1-6	TRBV28
CASRRGGLGEKLFF	TGCGCCAGCAGAAGAGGGGGATTGGGTGAAAAACTGTTTTTT	few	NA	TRBJ1-4	TRBV10-2
CASASTGYEQYF	TGTGCCAGCGCGTCCACAGGTTACGAGCAGTACTTC	few	NA	TRBJ2-7	TRBV5-5
CASRSSVQSYEQYF	TGTGCCAGCAGATCTAGCGTCCAGTCCTACGAGCAGTACTTC	few	NA	TRBJ2-7	TRBV12-1
CASSIGQAENEQLFF	TGTGCCAGTAGTATTGGACAGGCCGAGAATGAACAACTGTTTTTT	NA	TRBD1	TRBJ1-4	TRBV19
CASSVRRQGTDYGYTF	TGTGCCAGCAGCGTTCGTAGACAGGGGACCGACTATGGCTACACCTTC	NA	TRBD1	TRBJ1-2	TRBV5-6
CSVVLAGNEQFF	TGCAGCGTTGTATTGGCAGGCAATGAGCAGTTCTTC	few	NA	TRBJ2-1	TRBV29-1
CASSLVTGSDTQYF	TGTGCCAGCAGCTTAGTGACGGGGTCAGATACGCAGTATTTT	few	NA	TRBJ2-3	TRBV7-9
CASSLQVGLGNEQFF	TGTGCCAGCAGCTTACAAGTGGGGCTCGGCAATGAGCAGTTCTTC	NA	NA	TRBJ2-1	TRBV7-2
CASSSPAPGLDYNEQFF	TGTGCCAGCAGCAGTCCCGCCCCGGGACTAGACTACAATGAGCAGTTCTTC	NA	TRBD2	TRBJ2-1	TRBV7-9
CASSFQSQPSEKLFF	TGCGCCAGCAGCTTCCAGTCGCAACCTAGTGAAAAACTGTTTTTT	NA	NA	TRBJ1-4	TRBV5-1
CASSEYEGAQYF	TGTGCCAGCAGTGAATATGAAGGAGCACAGTATTTT	NA	NA	TRBJ2-3	TRBV25-1
CASSLYPGGEQYF	TGTGCCAGCAGCTTGTACCCGGGAGGGGAGCAGTACTTC	NA	TRBD2	TRBJ2-7	TRBV5-4
CASSPQTGGTGELFF	TGTGCCAGCAGTCCCCAGACAGGGGGCACCGGGGAGCTGTTTTTT	NA	TRBD1	TRBJ2-2	TRBV7-2
CASSSTGMGTEAFF	TGTGCCAGCAGCTCAACAGGGATGGGGACTGAAGCTTTCTTT	NA	NA	TRBJ1-1	TRBV7-9
CASSAQNPYGYTF	TGTGCCAGCAGCGCACAGAATCCCTATGGCTACACCTTC	NA	NA	TRBJ1-2	TRBV5-4
CASSLALRTGGFVGDTQYF	TGTGCCAGCAGCTTAGCCCTTAGGACAGGGGGCTTTGTCGGGGATACGCAGTATTTT	NA	TRBD1	TRBJ2-3	TRBV11-3
CSVEGGQGRNEQFF	TGCAGCGTTGAAGGGGGACAGGGTCGGAATGAGCAGTTCTTC	NA	TRBD1	TRBJ2-1	TRBV29-1
CASSQDSNTGELFF	TGTGCCAGCAGTCAGGACAGCAACACCGGGGAGCTGTTTTTT	NA	NA	TRBJ2-2	TRBV7-9
CASSPTGPYGYTF	TGTGCCAGCAGTCCGACAGGCCCCTATGGCTACACCTTC	few	NA	TRBJ1-2	TRBV27
CASSPLQVRRNTEAFF	TGTGCCAGCTCACCACTTCAGGTCCGAAGGAACACTGAAGCTTTCTTT	NA	NA	TRBJ1-1	TRBV18
CASSEQGNYGYTF	TGTGCCAGCAGTGAACAGGGAAACTATGGCTACACCTTC	NA	NA	TRBJ1-2	TRBV6-5
CASSNRPPGQGTETQYF	TGTGCCAGCAGCAACCGGCCTCCGGGACAGGGGACGGAGACCCAGTACTTC	once	TRBD1	TRBJ2-5	TRBV11-2
CASVKDSGTEAFF	TGTGCCAGCGTTAAGGACTCCGGCACTGAAGCTTTCTTT	NA	NA	TRBJ1-1	TRBV27
CASSESLAGSHEQFF	TGCGCCAGCAGTGAGTCTTTAGCGGGGTCCCATGAGCAGTTCTTC	NA	TRBD2	TRBJ2-1	TRBV10-1
CASSTNKVRRDRVFNEQFF	TGTGCCAGCAGCACCAACAAGGTTCGGCGGGACAGGGTATTCAATGAGCAGTTCTTC	NA	NA	TRBJ2-1	TRBV21-1
CASSPNGADTQYF	TGTGCCAGCAGCCCCAACGGGGCAGATACGCAGTATTTT	NA	NA	TRBJ2-3	TRBV7-2
CASRRGGQGFLLDSPLHF	TGTGCCAGCAGAAGGGGGGGACAGGGTTTCCTTCTTGATTCACCCCTCCACTTT	NA	TRBD1	TRBJ1-6	TRBV27
CASSENPGSYNEQFF	TGTGCCAGCAGTGAAAACCCAGGCTCCTACAATGAGCAGTTCTTC	NA	NA	TRBJ2-1	TRBV6-1
CASSQLEGNEQFF	TGTGCCAGCAGCCAATTGGAGGGGAATGAGCAGTTCTTC	NA	NA	TRBJ2-1	TRBV5-5
CASSEGQEEKLFF	TGTGCCAGCAGTGAAGGACAGGAGGAAAAACTGTTTTTT	NA	NA	TRBJ1-4	TRBV2
CASSYSGANVLTF	TGTGCCAGCAGTTACTCTGGGGCCAACGTCCTGACTTTC	NA	NA	TRBJ2-6	TRBV7-2
CASSVSFRGQGMTDTQYF	TGTGCCAGCAGCGTAAGCTTCAGGGGACAGGGAATGACAGATACGCAGTATTTT	NA	TRBD1	TRBJ2-3	TRBV9
CASSQGGKGYTF	TGCGCCAGCAGCCAAGGAGGGAAGGGCTACACCTTC	NA	NA	TRBJ1-2	TRBV4-1
CASSLGPISSSRHTEAFF	TGTGCCAGCAGCTTAGGGCCGATCAGCTCCTCTAGGCACACTGAAGCTTTCTTT	few	NA	TRBJ1-1	TRBV13